This T cell receptor beta chain was sequenced in a study of identical twins. Looked up from germline, CDR1 is WSHSY and CDR2 is SAAADI. V gave up 0 bases and J gave up 1 base, with 14 bases separating them. The CDR3 runs 17 residues. TCRdb used MiXCR to reprocess the 5' RACE reads, holding one entry per CDR3 protein. The top ten hold 0.98% of the sample, which has around 510,000 distinct CDR3 sequences, more than 13% seen once. The same data also contributed to another study, on yellow fever vaccine responses in identical twins.

The sequenced material came from CD4+ T cells sorted from blood. The receptor's source is a woman aged 18-29 years in good health. The chain recombines TRBV10-2 with TRBJ2-3; D is undetermined. This CDR3 is CASSESLDPYRTDTQYF. In DNA form, the CDR3 reads TGCGCCAGCAGTGAGTCTCTCGACCCCTACCGCACAGATACGCAGTATTTT.